This T cell receptor beta chain was captured by sequencing in a study of Tregs in tolerant kidney transplant recipients. General observations from the study: For some patients, primers changed over time, blocking nucleotide-level comparison. No direct test of biological reproducibility was done here.

With regard to this clone: Its antigen is undetermined.

Measured with immunoSEQ multiplex PCR; TCRdb has only the in-frame clones, and not every one. This table has about 69,000 clones, approximately 88% appearing once. The CDR3 extends over 14 amino acids. CDR1 MDHEN and CDR2 SYDVKM come from the germline V gene. V lost 8 bases and J lost 8, with 18 bases in between. This sequence joins TRBV28 and TRBJ1-4; TRBD1 might be the D (5 bases). This clonotype was obtained from a human donor who received a combined kidney and bone marrow transplant. The specimen was CD4+ T cells from blood, collected before the transplant. CDR3: CASGSGVVWEKLFF. CDR3 DNA: TGTGCCAGCGGCTCGGGGGTGGTATGGGAAAAACTGTTTTTT.